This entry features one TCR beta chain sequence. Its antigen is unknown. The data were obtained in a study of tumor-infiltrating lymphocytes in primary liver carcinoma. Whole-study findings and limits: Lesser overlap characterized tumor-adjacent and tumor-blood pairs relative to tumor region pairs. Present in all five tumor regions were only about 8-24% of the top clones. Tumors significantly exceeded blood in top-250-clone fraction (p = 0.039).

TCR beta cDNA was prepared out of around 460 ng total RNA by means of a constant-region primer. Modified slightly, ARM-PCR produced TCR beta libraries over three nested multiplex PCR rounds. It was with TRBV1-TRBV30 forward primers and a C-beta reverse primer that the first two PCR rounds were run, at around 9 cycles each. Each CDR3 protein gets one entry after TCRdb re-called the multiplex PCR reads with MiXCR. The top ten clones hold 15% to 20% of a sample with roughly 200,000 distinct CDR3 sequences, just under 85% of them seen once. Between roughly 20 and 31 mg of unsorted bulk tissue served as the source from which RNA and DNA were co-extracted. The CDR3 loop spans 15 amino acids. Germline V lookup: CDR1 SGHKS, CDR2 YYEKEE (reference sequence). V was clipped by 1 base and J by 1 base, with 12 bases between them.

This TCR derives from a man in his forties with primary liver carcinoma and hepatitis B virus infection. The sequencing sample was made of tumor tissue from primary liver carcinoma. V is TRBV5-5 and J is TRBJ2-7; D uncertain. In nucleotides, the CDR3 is TGTGCCAGCAGCTTGTCACAGCTGACTTCCTACGAGCAGTACTTC. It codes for CASSLSQLTSYEQYF.